This TCR beta chain was captured by sequencing in a study of OX40 agonist ivuxolimab in advanced cancers. The study, taken as a whole, reports: Low normalized T-cell clonal expansion was also seen in some nonresponders.

Only one count was recorded for this clone. Its cognate antigen is unknown. Profiled with immunoSEQ multiplex PCR; TCRdb holds only in-frame clones, not every one. The data hold roughly 52,000 clones, with around four fifths observed a single time. The source was CD4+ or CD8+ T cells sorted from blood, collected in a trial of the OX40 agonist ivuxolimab. The sequence derives from an adult with an advanced solid tumor such as melanoma, head and neck, liver or kidney cancer.

In nucleotides, the CDR3 is TGTGCCAGCAGCATCGACAGCCTGGGGCTTCTTAGCACTGAAGCTTTCTTT. As protein: CASSIDSLGLLSTEAFF. This rearrangement joins TRBV11-1 to TRBJ1-1; D might be TRBD1 (5 bases). CDR1 and CDR2 (germline): SGHAT, FQDESV (reference sequence). Trimming left V 5 bases short and J 4 bases short, with 23 bases between. The CDR3 sequence is 17 residues long.